This TCR beta chain was sequenced in a study of blood T cell repertoires in COVID-19. In this sample, this clone turned up once. Per germline, CDR1 MNHEY and CDR2 SMNVEV (reference sequence). The CDR3 totals 14 residues. Deletions cut 5 bases from V and 6 bases from J, with 17 bases between. Measured with immunoSEQ multiplex PCR; TCRdb has only the in-frame clones, and not every one. The sample comprises about 480,000 clones, around 87% of which are singletons, and approximately 2% rests with the top ten. Either two negative PCRs, clearance, or symptom resolution qualified Cohort 3 donors as recovered.

V is TRBV27 and J is TRBJ2-7; possible D gene TRBD2, 6 bases. This sequence originates from a woman aged 40-49 years who had recovered from COVID-19. Sequencing used PBMCs or T cells enriched from blood (not recorded which). This chain's CDR3 is CASSLGGPNSEQYF. The CDR3 DNA is TGTGCCAGCAGTCTGGGAGGACCTAATTCCGAGCAGTACTTC.